The clone carrying this T cell receptor beta chain showed up many times. Its antigen remains unidentified. This entry is derived from a study of T-cell reconstitution after alpha-beta-depleted transplantation in children. Unique molecular identifiers were built into the TCRbeta library. TCRdb reanalysed the PCR reads using MiXCR and keeps one entry per CDR3 protein. The data contain around 580,000 distinct CDR3 sequences, about 21% of them singletons. Points from the study as a whole: Surviving recipient T cells and intrathymic progenitors accounted for some patients' high TCRbeta diversity at day 60. One year post-transplant, T-cell counts and diversity were largely derived from T cells produced anew. Several hundred expanded graft clones reportedly gave rise to the alpha-beta T cells present about two months after transplant.

This CDR3 has 18 residues. V shed 0 bases, J shed 2 bases, and the junction held 12 bases outside the gene matches. The V gene's germline CDR1 is LGHNA and CDR2 YNFKEQ. Source: PBMCs, mostly from graft donor cells, taken 360 days after TCRalphabeta/CD19-depleted stem cell transplant. This clonotype originated in a boy in the first two years of life who had a stem cell transplant for acute myeloid leukemia, so the T cells may come from the graft donor. This chain uses TRBV4-2 with TRBJ2-7; 8 bases align to TRBD1. The CDR3 region is CASSQDYSRDRPTYEQYV. CDR3 nucleotide sequence: TGTGCCAGCAGCCAAGATTATTCCCGGGACAGGCCTACCTACGAGCAGTACGTC.